Presented here are 2 T cell receptor beta chains from one specimen sequenced in a study of shared clonotypes between healthy human individuals. CD45RO-negative cells were positively selected for CCR7, leaving out terminally differentiated effector memory CD45RA+ cells. TCRdb's copy holds only in-frame clones and misses some; the assay was immunoSEQ multiplex PCR. In the table there are about 2.1 million clones, about 92% of which are singletons. Material for sequencing was naive CD8+ T cells from PBMCs. Receptors were obtained from a man between 18 and 29 years old in good health. Some clones in this sample may be carry-over from other donors' samples.

This clone has a single count. The chain recombines TRBV27 with TRBJ2-1, with 10 bases fitting TRBD2. V dropped 3 bases and J dropped 6; count of bases not matched to a gene: 2. Germline assignment: CDR1 MNHEY and CDR2 SMNVEV (reference sequence). This CDR3 comprises 14 residues. The CDR3 is CASSFLAGANEQFF. The CDR3 DNA reads as TGTGCCAGCAGTTTTCTAGCGGGGGCCAATGAGCAGTTCTTC.

The chain carries TRBV4-2 and TRBJ2-1; D unresolved. This CDR3 is 13 amino acids long. CDR1 is LGHNA, CDR2 YNFKEQ, per germline. V was shortened by 5 bases and J by 8 bases, with 13 bases between the two germline ends. The CDR3, as DNA: TGTGCCAGCAGCGCATCTAGAATTGATGAGCAGTTCTTC. Amino acid sequence: CASSASRIDEQFF.